The next 26 T cell receptor beta chains were all read from a single sample in a study of T cell changes during pregnancy in multiple sclerosis. Profiling relied on immunoSEQ multiplex PCR, and the TCRdb table lists in-frame clones only, not all of them. The table has tens of thousands of clones, roughly 90% seen once. Specimen: peripheral blood, collected after pregnancy. These receptors came from a female donor in good health, enrolled as a control in a pregnancy study.

This clone has a single count. This rearrangement joins TRBV30 to TRBJ2-2; the D is unclear. The germline V gene has CDR1 GTSNPN and CDR2 SVGIG (reference sequence). This CDR3 region has 15 residues. V gave up 7 bases and J gave up 1 base, with 16 bases separating them. CDR3 nucleotides: TGTGCCTCCGTGACTCTTGGGTTGAACACCGGGGAGCTGTTTTTT. It encodes CASVTLGLNTGELFF.

This clone was seen only a few times. The chain is built from TRBV2 and TRBJ2-1; 9 positions agree with TRBD2. This CDR3 region has 14 residues. Trimming cost V 6 bases and J 8 bases; bases outside gene matches: 8. CDR1 is SNHLY and CDR2 is FYNNEI in the germline V gene. CDR3 sequence: CASRGTSRWDEQFF. CDR3 DNA: TGTGCCAGCAGGGGGACTAGCCGCTGGGATGAGCAGTTCTTC.

This chain uses TRBV7-2 with TRBJ1-3, with 8 bases identical to TRBD1. The CDR3 is 14 residues long. Germline loops: CDR1 SGHTA, CDR2 FQGNSA. V was pared by 5 bases and J by 4 bases, with 4 bases of the junction left unmatched. CDR3 residues: CASSPDRAGNTIYF. CDR3 nucleotide sequence: TGTGCCAGCAGCCCGGACAGGGCGGGAAACACCATATATTTT.

Note on this clone: No conserved phenylalanine or tryptophan ends this CDR3, so it is likely a read error. It is unclear where the CDR3 begins or ends on the DNA, so no DNA is shown, and the CDR3 is as TCRdb lists it. The chain uses TRBV20-1 and TRBJ1-1; the table's TRBD1 call for D was not verified on the DNA. Germline V gene sequence: CDR1 DFQATT, CDR2 SNEGSKA (reference sequence). Counting both end residues, the CDR3 totals 9 amino acids. This CDR3 is CSPGTGGRV.

V gene TRBV10-2 combines with J gene TRBJ1-2; possible D gene TRBD1, 5 bases. V dropped 3 bases and J dropped 4 bases, with 9 bases sitting between them. This CDR3 comprises 13 residues. Germline V gene lookup returns CDR1 WSHSY and CDR2 SAAADI. In DNA, the CDR3 is TGCGCCAGCAGTGAAAGACAGACCTATGGCTACACCTTC. Protein: CASSERQTYGYTF.

The J gene is TRBJ2-7, the V gene TRBV6-4, with a possible D match to TRBD1 (7 bases). The CDR3 spans 15 residues. Between the trimmed V and J ends, which lost 4 bases and 4 bases, there was a span of 17 bases. Germline V gene lookup returns CDR1 MRHNA and CDR2 SNTAGT. The CDR3 loop reads CASSVEEGARYEQYF. The CDR3, as DNA: TGTGCCAGCAGTGTAGAGGAGGGGGCGCGGTACGAGCAGTACTTC.

This rearrangement joins TRBV5-6 to TRBJ1-5; no clear D. Trimming left V 2 bases short and J 2 bases short, with 8 bases between. The germline V gene encodes CDR1 SGHDT and CDR2 YYEEEE. This CDR3 region has 14 residues. CDR3 region: CASSFLRGNQPQHF. In DNA form, the CDR3 reads TGTGCCAGCAGCTTTCTCCGGGGCAATCAGCCCCAGCATTTT.

The rearrangement joins TRBV2 to TRBJ2-7; TRBD1 matches 10 bases. CDR1 is SNHLY, CDR2 FYNNEI, per germline. The CDR3 has 15 amino acids. V lost 6 bases to trimming and J lost 2 bases; unmatched junction nucleotides: 7. The chain's CDR3 is CASRSPGTGAYEQYF. CDR3 nucleotides: TGTGCCAGCAGATCCCCCGGGACAGGGGCCTACGAGCAGTACTTC.

CDR3 in amino acids: CASSPPMQGDYGYTF. The DNA of the CDR3 is TGTGCCAGCTCACCACCGATGCAGGGGGACTATGGCTACACCTTC. The rearrangement uses TRBV18 and TRBJ1-2; 7 positions match TRBD1. Germline assignment: CDR1 KGHSH and CDR2 LQKENI. Germline trimming cut 0 bases from V and 3 bases from J; bases unmatched to any gene: 4. The CDR3 has 15 residues.

The rearrangement links TRBV10-2 to TRBJ2-2; TRBD2 agrees at 7 bases. Trimming at V came to 3 bases and at J to 2 bases, leaving 6 bases not matched to a gene. The length of the CDR3 is 16 residues. Germline-derived CDR1 and CDR2 are WSHSY and SAAADI. DNA for the CDR3: TGCGCCAGCAGTGACTCGCTAGCGGCCAACACCGGGGAGCTGTTTTTT. Encoded protein: CASSDSLAANTGELFF.

The V call is TRBV9, the J call TRBJ2-5, with TRBD2 matching over 8 bases. V gave up 0 bases and J gave up 2 bases; unmatched junction bases: 6. The CDR3 spans 16 residues. CDR1 SGDLS and CDR2 YYNGEE come from the germline V gene. DNA for the CDR3: TGTGCCAGCAGCGTAGGGGCGGGAGGTTGGCAAGAGACCCAGTACTTC. Residues: CASSVGAGGWQETQYF.

This chain connects TRBV5-4 to TRBJ1-4; D remains unclear. Germline CDR1 and CDR2: SGHNT and YYREEE (reference sequence). V lost 5 bases and J 0 bases, leaving 5 bases between the germline ends. This CDR3 comprises 13 residues. CDR3 in DNA: TGTGCCAGCAGAAGAGCAACTAATGAAAAACTGTTTTTT. Translation gives CASRRATNEKLFF. Complete variable domain (other parts from reference TRBV5-4 and TRBJ1-4): ETGVTQSPTHLIKTRGQQVTLRCSSQSGHNTVSWYQQALGQGPQFIFQYYREEENGRGNFPPRFSGLQFPNYSSELNVNALELDDSALYLCASRRATNEKLFFGSGTQLSVL.

The V gene is TRBV19, the J gene TRBJ2-7, with 8 bases aligning to TRBD2. The germline CDR1 and CDR2 sequences are LNHDA and SQIVND (reference sequence). J was trimmed by 3 bases and V by 8 bases; bases with no gene match: 12. This CDR3 spans 15 amino acids. The CDR3 DNA reads as TGTGCCAGTCAACGGGGAGCGGGAGAGATCTACGAGCAGTACTTC. It codes for CASQRGAGEIYEQYF.

This clone has a single count. The V gene is TRBV30, the J gene TRBJ1-2; 7 bases fit TRBD1. Trimming removed 0 bases from V and 2 bases from J; junction bases left unmatched: 9. CDR3 length: 16 residues. Germline CDR1 and CDR2: GTSNPN and SVGIG (reference sequence). The CDR3 DNA follows: TGTGCCTGGAGTGTACGGTTTTTGGGACAGAACTATGGCTACACCTTC. Encoded protein: CAWSVRFLGQNYGYTF.

This chain uses TRBV15 with TRBJ2-4; 11 bases align to TRBD1. Looked up from germline, CDR1 is LNHNV and CDR2 is YYDKDF (reference sequence). The ends lost 4 bases at V and 2 bases at J; junction bases unmatched: 4. This CDR3 has 16 amino acids. The CDR3 DNA reads TGTGCCACCAGCATAGGACAGGGGGCGACCAAAAACATTCAGTACTTC. Its protein is CATSIGQGATKNIQYF.

V usage is TRBV7-9 and J usage is TRBJ2-1; D may be TRBD1 (7 bases). Germline CDR1 and CDR2: SEHNR and FQNEAQ (reference sequence). The CDR3 spans 17 residues. The V and J ends lost 3 bases and 1 base respectively, with 16 bases between them. CDR3 nucleotides: TGTGCCAGCAGCTTTATTGGGGGGACAGTTTCCTACAATGAGCAGTTCTTC. It is translated as CASSFIGGTVSYNEQFF.

V usage is TRBV6-1 and J usage is TRBJ2-1; 10 positions match TRBD2. The CDR3 is 15 amino acids. Germline lookup yields CDR1 MNHNS and CDR2 SASEGT. With 6 bases clipped from V and 4 bases from J, the junction kept 6 bases outside the gene matches. CDR3: CASRATSGTYNEQFF. The DNA of the CDR3 is TGTGCCAGCAGAGCAACTAGCGGGACTTACAATGAGCAGTTCTTC.

This clone was observed a few times. DNA for the CDR3: TGCGCCAGCAACAGGGGGTTAAACACTGAAGCTTTCTTT. Translated: CASNRGLNTEAFF. The chain links TRBV10-2 to TRBJ1-1; 8 bases are shared with TRBD1. Germline loops: CDR1 WSHSY, CDR2 SAAADI. The CDR3 spans 13 residues. V shed 7 bases, J shed 2 bases, and the junction held 3 bases outside the gene matches.

V is TRBV28 and J is TRBJ1-1; TRBD1 aligns across 8 bases. The V gene's germline CDR1 is MDHEN and CDR2 SYDVKM. The CDR3 extends over 15 amino acids. The trim removed 7 bases at V and 3 bases at J, leaving 10 bases unmatched. The CDR3 loop is CASTLTGGAYTEAFF. The CDR3 DNA reads as TGTGCCAGCACACTAACAGGGGGGGCATACACTGAAGCTTTCTTT.

The chain links TRBV9 to TRBJ2-2, with D possibly matching TRBD2 (6 bases). CDR1 SGDLS and CDR2 YYNGEE come from the germline V gene. V was shortened by 3 bases and J by 13 bases, with 16 bases between the two germline ends. The CDR3 contains 13 residues. Written as DNA, the CDR3 is TGTGCCAGCAGCGCTAAACGGGACTCGCCGCTGTTTTTT. The encoded protein is CASSAKRDSPLFF.

This chain joins TRBV30 and TRBJ2-2; maybe TRBD1 (6 bases). V was trimmed by 3 bases and J by 7 bases, leaving 9 bases between them. CDR1 and CDR2 (germline): GTSNPN, SVGIG (reference sequence). The CDR3 runs 12 residues. The CDR3 nucleotides are TGTGCCTGGAGAGCACAGGGCGGGGAGCTGTTTTTT. Translated, it gives CAWRAQGGELFF.

The chain joins TRBV9 to TRBJ2-6; D is undetermined. With 1 base removed from V and 0 bases from J, the gap between germline ends came to 5 bases. CDR3 length: 15 amino acids. CDR1 and CDR2 (germline): SGDLS, YYNGEE. The CDR3 DNA sequence: TGTGCCAGCAGCGTATACAGCTCTGGGGCCAACGTCCTGACTTTC. It specifies CASSVYSSGANVLTF.

The table lists this clone with a count of one. The V gene is TRBV19, the J gene TRBJ1-5; the match to TRBD1 covers 10 bases. The V segment lost 6 bases and the J segment 8 bases; nucleotides outside the gene matches: 13. Germline CDR1 reads LNHDA; CDR2 reads SQIVND (reference sequence). The CDR3 sequence is 16 residues long. The CDR3 nucleotides read TGTGCCAGTAGGGAATGGGTGACAGGGGGCATGAAGCCCCAGCATTTT. This sequence encodes CASREWVTGGMKPQHF.

CDR3 sequence: CASSESGTGSYEQYF. CDR3 in DNA: TGTGCCAGCAGTGAATCCGGGACAGGTAGCTACGAGCAGTACTTC. The chain joins TRBV25-1 to TRBJ2-7; 8 nucleotides agree with TRBD1. V was pared by 1 base and J by 3 bases, with 5 bases of the junction left unmatched. Looked up from germline, CDR1 is MGHDK and CDR2 is SYGVNS. The CDR3 consists of 15 residues.

This clone was observed once. The V call is TRBV6-1, the J call TRBJ2-7; D uncertain. This CDR3 contains 14 residues. The germline CDR1 and CDR2 sequences are MNHNS and SASEGT. The ends were cut back, 7 bases at V and 2 bases at J, with 15 bases in the middle. The CDR3 loop is CASTRSENPYEQYF. As DNA, the CDR3 is TGTGCCAGCACCCGCAGCGAAAACCCCTACGAGCAGTACTTC.

This chain links TRBV4-3 with TRBJ1-2; D gene uncertain. Trimming removed 0 bases at V and 8 bases at J, with 13 bases between. This CDR3 is built from 14 residues. Germline V gives CDR1 LGHNA, CDR2 YSLEER. The CDR3 here is CASSQDFAARGYTF. In nucleotides, the CDR3 is TGCGCCAGCAGCCAAGATTTCGCTGCTAGGGGCTACACCTTC.